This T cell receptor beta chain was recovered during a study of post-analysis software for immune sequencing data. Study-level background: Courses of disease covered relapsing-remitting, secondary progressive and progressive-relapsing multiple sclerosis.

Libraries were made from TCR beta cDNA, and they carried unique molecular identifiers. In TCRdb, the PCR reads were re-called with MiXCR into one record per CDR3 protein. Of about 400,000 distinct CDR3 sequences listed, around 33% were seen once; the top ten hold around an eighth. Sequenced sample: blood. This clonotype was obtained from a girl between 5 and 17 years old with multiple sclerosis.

Here the CDR3 DNA reads TGTGCCAGCAGCTTAGTAGGGACTAGCGGGGGGCGACAAGAGACCCAGTACTTC. Its translation is CASSLVGTSGGRQETQYF. The genes are TRBV7-2 and TRBJ2-5; 15 bases agree with TRBD2. With 1 base clipped from V and 2 bases from J, the junction kept 5 bases outside the gene matches. The germline CDR1 and CDR2 sequences are SGHTA and FQGNSA. The CDR3 has 18 amino acids.